The present T cell receptor (beta chain) was sequenced within a study of beta chain features in type 1 diabetes. Whole-study findings and limits: Patients showed naive, central memory and Treg TCRB repertoires that appeared more similar than those of healthy donors. Among patients with Type 1 diabetes, TCRB CDR3s were moderately but significantly shorter in every one of the four CD4+ subsets. VDJ junctions in type 1 diabetes patients carried more deletions and fewer insertions.

Germline values: CDR1 SGHTA, CDR2 FQGNSA. V was shortened by 0 bases and J by 1 base, with 7 bases between the two germline ends. There are 15 residues in the CDR3. About this clone: What it binds is unknown.

Sequenced material consisted of expressed TCRB transcripts (all of the isolated RNA was reverse transcribed). Samples of naive, central memory and regulatory T cells yielded a mean of approximately 3.7 million reads. Here immunoSEQ multiplex PCR was the method, and the copy in TCRdb shows in-frame clones only, minus some. The sample lists some 240,000 clones; roughly 16% were seen once. Stem cell-like memory, regulatory, central memory and naive CD4+ cells were sorted via CD45RO/CCR7/CD25/CD127/CD95/CD27. Sequences were obtained from naive CD4+ T cells from blood. The TCR originated in a man aged 25-45 years with type 1 diabetes. V usage is TRBV7-2 and J usage is TRBJ1-5, with D unresolved. CDR3: CASSLAAKSNQPQHF. CDR3 nucleotides: TGTGCCAGCAGCTTAGCGGCTAAAAGCAATCAGCCCCAGCATTTT.